Listed below are T cell receptor beta chains from one sample, sequenced in a study of OX40 agonist ivuxolimab in advanced cancers. The table came from immunoSEQ multiplex PCR; TCRdb's copy has only in-frame clones and leaves some out. This sample has about 58,000 clones, with approximately 80% found just once. The source material was CD4+ or CD8+ T cells sorted from blood, sampled in a trial of the OX40 agonist ivuxolimab. Receptors were obtained from an adult with an advanced solid tumor such as melanoma, head and neck, liver or kidney cancer. Both conserved end residues are part of each CDR3. D genes are given only for firm matches. Expanded clones are given a class, and other clones once, few, many or no size at all.

j_call d_call cdr3_length v_call clone_size cdr3_aa cdr3_nt
TRBJ2-7 . 11 TRBV29-1 . CSVELGYEQYF TGCAGCGTTGAGCTGGGCTACGAGCAGTACTTC
TRBJ1-6 . 13 TRBV5-1 . CASSLDLNSPLHF TGCGCCAGCAGCTTGGATCTAAATTCACCCCTCCACTTT
TRBJ2-7 TRBD2 16 TRBV9 . CASSSRLAGAPEEQYF TGTGCCAGCAGCTCCCGACTAGCGGGGGCCCCCGAAGAGCAGTACTTC
TRBJ2-4 . 13 TRBV2 . CASSIRDTNIQYF TGTGCCAGCAGTATTAGGGACACAAACATTCAGTACTTC
TRBJ2-5 . 14 TRBV6-6 . CASSYRARRETQYF TGTGCCAGCAGTTACCGAGCCCGACGGGAGACCCAGTACTTC
TRBJ1-6 . 17 TRBV2 medium-sized CASSEGQLLGYNSPLHF TGTGCCAGCAGTGAAGGGCAACTATTGGGCTATAATTCACCCCTCCACTTT
TRBJ2-3 . 14 TRBV6-5 once CASSYSARRDTQYF TGTGCCAGCAGTTACTCTGCGCGGAGGGATACGCAGTATTTT
TRBJ1-5 TRBD1 16 TRBV6-6 . CASSYSGQGSNQPQHF TGTGCCAGCAGTTACTCGGGACAGGGGAGCAATCAGCCCCAGCATTTT
TRBJ1-1 TRBD1 15 TRBV10-3 . CAITPGDRVNTEAFF TGTGCCATCACCCCAGGGGACAGGGTGAACACTGAAGCTTTCTTT
TRBJ2-7 TRBD2 16 TRBV5-1 . CASSSFRLAQTYEQYF TGCGCCAGCAGCTCGTTCCGACTAGCGCAAACCTACGAGCAGTACTTC
TRBJ1-2 TRBD1 14 TRBV5-4 once CASTRTGGAKGYTF TGTGCCAGCACCAGGACAGGGGGCGCAAAAGGCTACACCTTC
TRBJ2-7 . 14 TRBV10-2 . CASSESGGKVEQYF TGCGCCAGCAGTGAGTCTGGGGGTAAGGTCGAGCAGTACTTC
TRBJ2-7 . 15 TRBV2 once CASSETAAGTYEQYF TGTGCCAGCAGTGAAACTGCCGCCGGGACCTACGAGCAGTACTTC
TRBJ2-7 . 14 TRBV5-6 . CASSSLHRAGEQYF TGTGCCAGCAGCTCACTCCACAGGGCGGGTGAGCAGTACTTC
TRBJ2-1 . 13 TRBV18 . CASSPSSGHEQFF TGTGCCAGCTCACCATCCAGCGGCCATGAGCAGTTCTTC
TRBJ2-5 . 16 TRBV7-8 . CASIPRTAGPGETQYF TGTGCCAGCATCCCCCGCACCGCAGGGCCGGGGGAGACCCAGTACTTC
TRBJ1-1 . 13 TRBV5-1 . CASSLYPGSEAFF TGCGCCAGCAGCTTATACCCGGGGTCAGAAGCTTTCTTT
TRBJ2-4 . 13 TRBV13 . CASSWGYEDIQYF TGTGCCAGCAGCTGGGGGTATGAGGACATTCAGTACTTC
TRBJ1-2 . 11 TRBV5-1 . CASSLTGGYTF TGCGCCAGCAGCTTAACGGGAGGCTACACCTTC
TRBJ2-3 TRBD1 14 TRBV6-5 . CASSPGTATDTQYF TGTGCCAGCAGTCCCGGGACAGCTACAGATACGCAGTATTTT
TRBJ1-2 . 12 TRBV6-5 . CASSYSNSGYTF TGTGCCAGCAGTTACTCGAACAGTGGCTACACCTTC
TRBJ2-3 . 15 TRBV5-6 . CASSTQGPSTDTQYF TGTGCCAGCAGCACCCAGGGGCCCAGCACAGATACGCAGTATTTT
TRBJ2-5 TRBD2 17 TRBV15 . CATSTGAGLAGTETQYF TGTGCCACCAGCACCGGGGCTGGACTAGCGGGGACGGAGACCCAGTACTTC
TRBJ1-6 . 15 TRBV5-8 . CASSLPGAVQSPLHF TGTGCCAGCAGCTTGCCGGGGGCAGTCCAGTCACCCCTCCACTTT
TRBJ1-2 TRBD1 15 TRBV5-6 few CASSLGPTGSYGYTF TGTGCCAGCAGCTTGGGACCGACAGGGTCCTATGGCTACACCTTC
TRBJ2-1 . 14 TRBV11-1 . CASSLGPGANEQFF TGTGCCAGCAGCTTAGGGCCGGGGGCCAATGAGCAGTTCTTC